One and the same sample provided the 9 T cell receptor beta chains below, sequenced in a study of post-analysis software for immune sequencing data. The study's findings and limits: Four or five TRBV segments were significantly more frequent in patients than in controls. TRBV5-6, TRBV5-1 and TRBV20-1 were among these segments.

The library was made from cDNA and included unique molecular identifiers. TCRdb independently ran MiXCR on the PCR reads; one entry per CDR3 protein. The sample shows around 500,000 distinct CDR3 sequences, around 34% of them seen only once. Antigen specificity for these receptors is unknown. Sequencing was performed on blood. The receptors derive from a girl between 2 and 17 years old with multiple sclerosis.

The chain links TRBV12-3 or TRBV12-4 to TRBJ2-3, with unresolved D. The ends were cut back, 3 bases at V and 2 bases at J, with 15 bases in the middle. There are 16 residues in the CDR3. The CDR3 DNA reads as TGTGCCAGCAGTTTGGTGGGTGGACGACCCACAGATACGCAGTATTTT. The encoded protein is CASSLVGGRPTDTQYF.

The chain recombines TRBV5-1 with TRBJ2-1, with 10 nucleotides matching TRBD2. With V trimmed by 5 bases and J by 5 bases, 16 bases remained unmatched. CDR1 is SGHRS, CDR2 YFSETQ, per germline. The CDR3 runs to 18 residues. The CDR3 DNA follows: TGCGCCAGCAGAAGATGGGGGATCCAAACTAGCGGGGACAATGAGCAGTTCTTC. It translates to CASRRWGIQTSGDNEQFF.

This clonotype has just a few counts. V and J are TRBV7-6 and TRBJ2-4; 7 bases line up with TRBD1. CDR3 length equals 15 residues. Germline CDR1 SGHVS, CDR2 FNYEAQ. After removal of 1 base from V and 2 bases from J, the junction contained 2 bases not matched to a gene. DNA for the CDR3: TGTGCCAGCAGCTTAGGGACAGGACCCAAAAACATTCAGTACTTC. Translating gives CASSLGTGPKNIQYF.

V usage is TRBV20-1 and J usage is TRBJ2-4, with D perhaps TRBD2 (5 bases). V shed 6 bases and J shed 0 bases, with 15 bases lying between them. Looked up from germline, CDR1 is DFQATT and CDR2 is SNEGSKA (reference sequence). The CDR3 extends over 15 amino acids. CDR3 loop: CSAGENKIAKNIQYF. As DNA, the CDR3 is TGCAGTGCCGGGGAGAACAAAATAGCCAAAAACATTCAGTACTTC.

There are a few counts of this clonotype. DNA of the CDR3: TGTGCCGAGTCAAGGGGCAGGTCCTACGAGCAGTACTTC. This encodes CAESRGRSYEQYF. The chain has TRBV7-2 and TRBJ2-7; a weak D match, TRBD1 (5 bases). CDR3 length: 13 amino acids. CDR1 and CDR2 from the germline V gene are SGHTA and FQGNSA. V lost 11 bases and J 1 base, leaving 15 bases between the germline ends.

The genes are TRBV7-9 and TRBJ1-6; D gene unclear. Between the trimmed V and J ends, which lost 5 bases and 8 bases, there was a span of 13 bases. Germline loops: CDR1 SEHNR, CDR2 FQNEAQ (reference sequence). The CDR3 is 14 residues long. CDR3 residues: CASSPRRAYSPLHF. The CDR3 nucleotides are TGTGCCAGCAGCCCCCGTAGGGCGTATTCACCCCTCCACTTT.

V gene TRBV4-2 combines with J gene TRBJ1-3; 8 nucleotides align to TRBD1. Germline-derived CDR1 and CDR2 are LGHNA and YNFKEQ. The CDR3 is 16 amino acids. The J segment lost 1 base and the V segment lost 1 base, leaving 3 bases of the junction unmatched. The chain's CDR3 is CASSQGTGTSGNTIYF. CDR3 coding DNA: TGTGCCAGCAGCCAAGGGACAGGGACATCTGGAAACACCATATATTTT.

This clonotype was counted a few times. This sequence joins TRBV13 and TRBJ2-7; TRBD2 aligns across 12 bases. Germline values: CDR1 PRHDT, CDR2 FYEKMQ (reference sequence). The CDR3 spans 18 residues. V shed 5 bases, J shed 1 base, and the junction held 12 bases outside the gene matches. The CDR3 here is CASSRDRLAGVRSYEQYF. The CDR3, as DNA: TGTGCCAGCAGCCGAGACCGACTAGCGGGGGTCCGATCCTACGAGCAGTACTTC.

This clonotype has more than one count but fewer than ten. The V call is TRBV20-1, the J call TRBJ2-7, with D maybe TRBD1 (5 bases). Germline values: CDR1 DFQATT, CDR2 SNEGSKA (reference sequence). Trimming took off 6 bases at V and 2 bases at J, with 17 bases between the two ends. The length of the CDR3 is 14 residues. This CDR3 reads CSALAEQDPYEQYF. In DNA, the CDR3 is TGCAGTGCACTCGCCGAACAGGATCCCTACGAGCAGTACTTC.